In its sample, the clone carrying this TCR beta chain was seen once. Antigen unknown. This may stem from a read error, because a much larger clone lies one nucleotide away. CDR1 and CDR2 (germline): MGHDK, SYGVNS. The CDR3 loop spans 13 amino acids. Trimming removed 8 bases at V and 0 bases at J, with 11 bases between. The TCRbeta library incorporated unique molecular identifiers. TCRdb redid the calling of the PCR reads with MiXCR, one entry per CDR3 protein. The sample has a few hundred thousand distinct CDR3 sequences, around a tenth seen once. This entry comes from a study of T-cell reconstitution after alpha-beta-depleted transplantation in children. Notes on the study in general: Surviving recipient T cells and thymic progenitors underlay high day-60 TCRbeta diversity in some patients. About two months after transplant, alpha-beta T cells reportedly came from several hundred expanded graft clones. Among T cells one year after transplant, newly produced cells accounted for most counts and diversity.

This chain uses TRBV25-1 with TRBJ2-7; D is possibly TRBD2 (6 bases). Sequences were derived from PBMCs, sampled before TCRalphabeta/CD19-depleted stem cell transplant. This sequence originates from a boy in the first two years of life with acute myeloid leukemia, due to receive a stem cell transplant. CDR3 residues: CASLSGHSYEQYF. In nucleotides, the CDR3 is TGTGCCAGCTTGAGCGGGCACTCCTACGAGCAGTACTTC.